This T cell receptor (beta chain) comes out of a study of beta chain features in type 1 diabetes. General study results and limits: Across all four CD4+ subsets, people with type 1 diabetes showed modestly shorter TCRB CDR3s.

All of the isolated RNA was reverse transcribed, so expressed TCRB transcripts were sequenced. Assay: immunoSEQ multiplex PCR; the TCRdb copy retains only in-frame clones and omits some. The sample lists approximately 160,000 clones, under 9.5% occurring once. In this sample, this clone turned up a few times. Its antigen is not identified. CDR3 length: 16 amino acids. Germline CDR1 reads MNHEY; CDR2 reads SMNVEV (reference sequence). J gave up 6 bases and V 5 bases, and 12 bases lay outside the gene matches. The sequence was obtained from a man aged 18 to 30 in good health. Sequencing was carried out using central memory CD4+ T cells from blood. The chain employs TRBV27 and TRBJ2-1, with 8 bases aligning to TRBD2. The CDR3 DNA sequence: TGTGCCAGCAGTGGGGCTCGGGGGGGACCGAGCAATGAGCAGTTCTTC. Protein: CASSGARGGPSNEQFF.